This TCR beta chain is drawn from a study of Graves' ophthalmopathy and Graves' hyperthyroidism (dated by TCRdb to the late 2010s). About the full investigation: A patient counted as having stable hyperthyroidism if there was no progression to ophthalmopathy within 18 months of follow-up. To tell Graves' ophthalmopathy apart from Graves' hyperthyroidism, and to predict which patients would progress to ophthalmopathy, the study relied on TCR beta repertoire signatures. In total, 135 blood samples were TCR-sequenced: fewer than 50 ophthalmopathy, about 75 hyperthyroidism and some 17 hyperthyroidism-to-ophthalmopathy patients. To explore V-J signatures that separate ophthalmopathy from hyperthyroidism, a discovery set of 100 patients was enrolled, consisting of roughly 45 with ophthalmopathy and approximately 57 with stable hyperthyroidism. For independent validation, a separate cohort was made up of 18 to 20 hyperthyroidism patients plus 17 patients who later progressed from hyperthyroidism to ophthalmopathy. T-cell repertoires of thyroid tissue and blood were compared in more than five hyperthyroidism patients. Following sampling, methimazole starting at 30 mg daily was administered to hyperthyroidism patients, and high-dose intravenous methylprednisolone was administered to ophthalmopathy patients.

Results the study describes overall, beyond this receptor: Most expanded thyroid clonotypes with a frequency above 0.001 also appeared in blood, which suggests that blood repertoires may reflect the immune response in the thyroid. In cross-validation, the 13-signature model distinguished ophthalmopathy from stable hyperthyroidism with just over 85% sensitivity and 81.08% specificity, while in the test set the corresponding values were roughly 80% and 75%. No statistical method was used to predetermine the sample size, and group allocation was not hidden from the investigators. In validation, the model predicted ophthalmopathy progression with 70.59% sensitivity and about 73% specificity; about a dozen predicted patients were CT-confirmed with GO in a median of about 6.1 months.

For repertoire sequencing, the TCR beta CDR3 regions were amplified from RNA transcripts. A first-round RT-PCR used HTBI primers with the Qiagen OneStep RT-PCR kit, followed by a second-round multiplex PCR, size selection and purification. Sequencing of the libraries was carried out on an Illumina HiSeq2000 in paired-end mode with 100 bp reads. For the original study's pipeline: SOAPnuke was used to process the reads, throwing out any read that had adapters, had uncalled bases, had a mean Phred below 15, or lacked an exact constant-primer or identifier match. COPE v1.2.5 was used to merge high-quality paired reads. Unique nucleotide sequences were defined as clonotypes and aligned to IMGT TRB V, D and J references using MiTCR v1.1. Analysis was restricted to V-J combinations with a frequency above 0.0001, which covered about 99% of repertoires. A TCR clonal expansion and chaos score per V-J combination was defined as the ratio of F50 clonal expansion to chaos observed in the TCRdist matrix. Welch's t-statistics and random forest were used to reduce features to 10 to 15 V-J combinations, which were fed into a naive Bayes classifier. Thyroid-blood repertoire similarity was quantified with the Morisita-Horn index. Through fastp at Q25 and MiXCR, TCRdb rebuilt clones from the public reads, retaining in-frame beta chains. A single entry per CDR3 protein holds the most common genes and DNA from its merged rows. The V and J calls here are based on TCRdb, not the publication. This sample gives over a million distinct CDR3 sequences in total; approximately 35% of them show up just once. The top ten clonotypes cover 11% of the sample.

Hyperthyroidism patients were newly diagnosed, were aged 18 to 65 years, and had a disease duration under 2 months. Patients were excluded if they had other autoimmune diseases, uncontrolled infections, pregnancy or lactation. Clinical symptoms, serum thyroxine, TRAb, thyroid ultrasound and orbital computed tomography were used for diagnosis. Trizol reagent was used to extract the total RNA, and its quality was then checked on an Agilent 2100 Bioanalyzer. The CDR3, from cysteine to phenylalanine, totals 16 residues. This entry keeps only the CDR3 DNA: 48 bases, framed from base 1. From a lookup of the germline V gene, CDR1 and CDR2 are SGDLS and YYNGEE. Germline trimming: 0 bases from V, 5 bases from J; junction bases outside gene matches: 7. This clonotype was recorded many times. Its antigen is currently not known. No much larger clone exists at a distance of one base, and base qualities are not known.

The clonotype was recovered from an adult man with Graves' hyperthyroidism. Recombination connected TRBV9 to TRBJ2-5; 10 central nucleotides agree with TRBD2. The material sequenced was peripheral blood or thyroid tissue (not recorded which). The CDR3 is CASSVDPSGSRETQYF. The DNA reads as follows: TGTGCCAGCAGCGTAGACCCTAGCGGGAGTAGGGAGACCCAGTACTTC.